This TCR beta chain was sequenced in a study of blood T cell repertoires in COVID-19. Sequencing was performed with immunoSEQ multiplex PCR; in TCRdb, only in-frame clones are kept and a portion is missing. In the table there are roughly 260,000 clones, approximately 86% of which are singletons. Residents of 24 US areas, aged roughly 18 to 89 years, made up the participants. The receptor was isolated from a woman aged 18-30 years who had recovered from COVID-19. Sequencing was done on a sample of PBMCs or T cells enriched from blood (not recorded which).

The CDR3 DNA follows: TGTGCCAGCAGCTTAACGGCGGGGGCCATTTACAATGAGCAGTTCTTC. It translates to CASSLTAGAIYNEQFF. The chain is built from TRBV11-2 and TRBJ2-1, with D possibly being TRBD2 (7 bases). Germline loops: CDR1 SGHAT, CDR2 FQNNGV. This CDR3 contains 16 residues. Trimming cost V 2 bases and J 4 bases, with 15 bases left between them.